A selection of T cell receptor beta chains follows, all from one sample in a study of T-cell memory formation after mild COVID-19. From the 5' RACE reads, TCRdb called clonotypes with MiXCR, one entry per CDR3 protein. The sample contains fewer than 50,000 distinct CDR3 sequences, 9% to 15% of which appear only once. The sample comprised PBMCs or a T cell subset sorted from them (not recorded which). These receptors were obtained from a man between 18 and 29 years old who had mild COVID-19 (a few samples of this study predate the infection). Cell type and time point are not known. Both conserved end residues are part of each CDR3. Expanded clones get a size class; other rows say once, few or many, or leave the size out.

v_call	j_call	clone_size	cdr3_aa
TRBV24-1	TRBJ2-3	few	CATSDLGFTDTQYF
TRBV9	TRBJ1-4	many	CASSLDSSTNEKLFF
TRBV5-5	TRBJ2-2	many	CASSPGGSGGLRTGELFF
TRBV28	TRBJ2-1	many	CASRELAGDSSYNEQFF
TRBV6-5	TRBJ1-4	NA	CASSYSLLGAGEKLFF
TRBV2	TRBJ1-1	few	CASKPAGNTEAFF
TRBV6-2/TRBV6-3	TRBJ1-1	once	CASNLHRLNTEAFF
TRBV25-1	TRBJ1-6	few	CATGDGINSPLHF
TRBV7-2	TRBJ1-6	NA	CASRRAPEYNSPLHF
TRBV5-1	TRBJ2-5	many	CASSLVQGGQETQYF
TRBV7-2	TRBJ1-2	few	CASSPKIGTGGYYGYTF
TRBV2	TRBJ2-3	few	CASSDYGTQYF
TRBV3-1	TRBJ2-3	NA	CASSPLAGVTDTQYF
TRBV10-3	TRBJ1-5	NA	CAISDWGSPGRNQPQHF
TRBV5-6	TRBJ2-1	NA	CASSLSPGGHNEQFF
TRBV20-1	TRBJ2-5	few	CSARDLAGGQETQYF
TRBV7-9	TRBJ2-1	few	CASSSLAGTVSEQFF
TRBV7-7	TRBJ2-5	few	CASSLSLDPPLETQYF
TRBV20-1	TRBJ1-2	NA	CSAIPGSRGYTF
TRBV7-2	TRBJ1-4	NA	CASSLEAGGIGKLFF
TRBV7-9	TRBJ2-3	few	CASSFSTGGTDTQYF
TRBV18	TRBJ2-2	NA	CASSQDRVGYTGELFF
TRBV6-1	TRBJ1-5	few	CASRVSGVLRQPQHF
TRBV3-1	TRBJ2-1	NA	CASSQDWSGDFSYNEQFF
TRBV7-8	TRBJ2-3	NA	CASRGKSPGLVGTQYF
TRBV6-2/TRBV6-3	TRBJ1-5	NA	CASRGTGNSQPQHF
TRBV6-5	TRBJ1-2	NA	CASSLLGQFYGYTF
TRBV29-1	TRBJ1-2	NA	CSVEQRQGYGYTF